This T cell receptor beta chain was captured in a study of T cell repertoires in cytomegalovirus infection. Study as a whole: Both a matching HLA type and CMV infection were indicated by public TCR beta signatures.

The V segment lost 0 bases and the J segment 3 bases; nucleotides outside the gene matches: 6. The CDR3 runs to 16 residues. Germline V gene lookup returns CDR1 MNHEY and CDR2 SVGAGI. From the reads, TCRdb called clonotypes with MiXCR, one entry per CDR3 protein. This table has about 490,000 distinct CDR3 sequences, about 15% appearing once. This clonotype was picked up many times. The sample comprised CD8+ T cells from PBMCs. The receptor's source is a human donor in good health (CMV status not recorded). Some clones in this sample may be carry-over from other donors' samples. This chain joins TRBV6-5 and TRBJ1-1, with 8 bases aligning to TRBD1. The chain's CDR3 is CASSYSRTGWDTEAFF. CDR3 coding DNA: TGTGCCAGCAGTTACTCCCGGACAGGGTGGGACACTGAAGCTTTCTTT.